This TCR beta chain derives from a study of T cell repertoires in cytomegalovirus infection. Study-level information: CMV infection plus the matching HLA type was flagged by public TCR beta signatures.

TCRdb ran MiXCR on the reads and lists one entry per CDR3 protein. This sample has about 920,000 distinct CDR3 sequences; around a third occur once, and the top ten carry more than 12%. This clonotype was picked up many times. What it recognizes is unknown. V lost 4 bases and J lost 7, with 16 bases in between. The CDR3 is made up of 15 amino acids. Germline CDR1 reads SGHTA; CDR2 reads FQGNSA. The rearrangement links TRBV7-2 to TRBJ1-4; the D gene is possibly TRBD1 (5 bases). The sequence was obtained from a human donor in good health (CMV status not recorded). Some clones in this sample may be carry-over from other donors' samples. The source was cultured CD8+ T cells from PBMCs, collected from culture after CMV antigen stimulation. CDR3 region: CASSSWDLGREKLFF. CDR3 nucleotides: TGTGCCAGCAGCTCGTGGGACCTGGGACGTGAAAAACTGTTTTTT.